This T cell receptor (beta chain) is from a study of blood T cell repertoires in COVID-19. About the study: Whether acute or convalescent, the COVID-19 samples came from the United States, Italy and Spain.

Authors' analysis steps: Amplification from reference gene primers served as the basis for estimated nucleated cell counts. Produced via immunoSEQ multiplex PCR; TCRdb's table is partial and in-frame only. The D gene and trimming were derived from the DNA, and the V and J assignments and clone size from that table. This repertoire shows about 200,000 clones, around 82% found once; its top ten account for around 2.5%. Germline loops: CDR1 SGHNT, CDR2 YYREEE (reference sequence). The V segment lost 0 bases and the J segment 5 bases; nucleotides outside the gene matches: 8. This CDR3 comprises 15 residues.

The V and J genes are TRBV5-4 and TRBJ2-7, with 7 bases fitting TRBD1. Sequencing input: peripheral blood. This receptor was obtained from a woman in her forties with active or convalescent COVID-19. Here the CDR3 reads CASSLAKRTGNEQYF. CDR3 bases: TGTGCCAGCAGCTTGGCTAAACGGACAGGAAACGAGCAGTACTTC.